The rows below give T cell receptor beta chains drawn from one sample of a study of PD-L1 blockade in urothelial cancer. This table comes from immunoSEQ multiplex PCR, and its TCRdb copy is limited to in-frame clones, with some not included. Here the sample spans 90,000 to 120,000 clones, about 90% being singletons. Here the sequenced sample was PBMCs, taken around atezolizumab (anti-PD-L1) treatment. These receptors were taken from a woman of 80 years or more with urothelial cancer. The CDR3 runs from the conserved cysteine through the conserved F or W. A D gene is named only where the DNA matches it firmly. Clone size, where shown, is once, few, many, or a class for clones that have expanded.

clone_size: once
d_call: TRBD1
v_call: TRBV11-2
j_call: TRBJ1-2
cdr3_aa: CASSLGQGVTDGYTF
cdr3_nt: TGCGCCAGCAGCTTAGGACAGGGAGTTACCGATGGCTACACCTTC

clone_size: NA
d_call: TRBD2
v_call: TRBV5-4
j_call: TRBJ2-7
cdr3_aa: CASSPGRTNEQYF
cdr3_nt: TGTGCCAGCAGCCCCGGGAGGACGAACGAGCAGTACTTC

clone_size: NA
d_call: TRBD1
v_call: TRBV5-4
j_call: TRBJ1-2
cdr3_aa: CASSSLTGVSLSYTF
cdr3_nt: TGTGCCAGCAGCTCGCTGACAGGGGTGAGTTTGAGCTACACCTTC

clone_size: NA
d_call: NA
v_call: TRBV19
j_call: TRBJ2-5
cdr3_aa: CASGPGLQETQYF
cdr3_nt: TGTGCCAGTGGCCCGGGTCTTCAAGAGACCCAGTACTTC

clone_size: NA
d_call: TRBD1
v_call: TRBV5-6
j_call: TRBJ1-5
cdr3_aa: CASSFRTGVDQPQHF
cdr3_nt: TGTGCCAGCAGCTTCCGAACAGGGGTGGATCAGCCCCAGCATTTT

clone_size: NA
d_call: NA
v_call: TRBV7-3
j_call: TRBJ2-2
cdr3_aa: CASSIGGGLITGELFF
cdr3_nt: TGTGCCAGCAGCATCGGTGGGGGACTCATCACCGGGGAGCTGTTTTTT

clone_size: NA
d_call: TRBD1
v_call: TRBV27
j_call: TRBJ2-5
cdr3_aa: CASSPRDREETQYF
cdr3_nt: TGTGCCAGCAGTCCAAGGGACAGGGAAGAGACCCAGTACTTC

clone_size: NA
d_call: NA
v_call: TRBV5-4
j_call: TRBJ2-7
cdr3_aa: CASSFDRLTEQYF
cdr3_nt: TGTGCCAGCAGCTTCGACAGACTCACCGAGCAGTACTTC

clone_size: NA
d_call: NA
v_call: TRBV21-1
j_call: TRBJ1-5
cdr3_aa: CASTAGTLSNQPQHF
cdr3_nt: TGTGCCAGCACCGCCGGGACACTGAGCAATCAGCCCCAGCATTTT

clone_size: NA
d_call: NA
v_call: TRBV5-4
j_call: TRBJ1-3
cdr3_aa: CASSPQISGNTIYF
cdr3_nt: TGTGCCAGCAGCCCCCAAATCTCTGGAAACACCATATATTTT

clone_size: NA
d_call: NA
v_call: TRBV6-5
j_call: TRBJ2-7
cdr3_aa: CASSQLTFSYEQYF
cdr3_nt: TGTGCCAGCAGTCAACTAACCTTCTCCTACGAGCAGTACTTC

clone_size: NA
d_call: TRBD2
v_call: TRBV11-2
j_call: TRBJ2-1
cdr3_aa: CASSPQGLYNEQFF
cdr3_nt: TGTGCCAGCAGCCCCCAGGGACTATACAATGAGCAGTTCTTC

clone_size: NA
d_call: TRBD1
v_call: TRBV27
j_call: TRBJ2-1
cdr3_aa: CASSLTLDRGGEQFF
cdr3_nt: TGTGCCAGCAGTCTAACCCTTGACAGGGGAGGTGAGCAGTTCTTC

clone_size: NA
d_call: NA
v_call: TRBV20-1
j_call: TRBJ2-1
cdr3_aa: CSARLHNEQFF
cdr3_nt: TGCAGTGCTAGGCTACACAATGAGCAGTTCTTC

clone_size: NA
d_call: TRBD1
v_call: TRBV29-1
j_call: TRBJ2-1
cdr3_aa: CSVRAGGSYNEQFF
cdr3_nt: TGCAGCGTCCGTGCAGGGGGTTCCTACAATGAGCAGTTCTTC

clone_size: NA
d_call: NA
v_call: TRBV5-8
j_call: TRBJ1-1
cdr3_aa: CASSLVGEDTEAFF
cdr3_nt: TGTGCCAGCAGCTTGGTTGGGGAGGACACTGAAGCTTTCTTT

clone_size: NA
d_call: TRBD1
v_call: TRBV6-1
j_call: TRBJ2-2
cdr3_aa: CASSQRQGVTGELFF
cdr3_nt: TGTGCCAGCAGTCAGAGACAGGGGGTGACCGGGGAGCTGTTTTTT

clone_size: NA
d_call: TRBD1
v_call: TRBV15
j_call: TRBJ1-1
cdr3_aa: CATSIRTGGVIWDTEAFF
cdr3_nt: TGTGCCACCAGCATTCGAACAGGGGGCGTAATTTGGGACACTGAAGCTTTCTTT

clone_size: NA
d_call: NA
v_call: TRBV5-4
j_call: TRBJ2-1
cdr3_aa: CASSFGGPGNEQFF
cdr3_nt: TGTGCCAGCAGCTTCGGAGGTCCCGGGAATGAGCAGTTCTTC

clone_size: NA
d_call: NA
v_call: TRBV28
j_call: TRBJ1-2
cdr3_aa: CASSFSLGQRYGYTF
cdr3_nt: TGTGCCAGCAGTTTTTCCCTCGGACAGCGGTATGGCTACACCTTC

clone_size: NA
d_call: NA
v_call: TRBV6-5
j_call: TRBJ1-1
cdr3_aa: CATKPDRPNTEAFF
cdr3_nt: TGTGCCACAAAACCGGACAGACCGAACACTGAAGCTTTCTTT

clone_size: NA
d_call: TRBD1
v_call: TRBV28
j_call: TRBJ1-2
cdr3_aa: CASSAPRGRGYGYTF
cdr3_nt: TGTGCCAGCAGTGCACCCAGGGGGCGCGGGTATGGCTACACCTTC

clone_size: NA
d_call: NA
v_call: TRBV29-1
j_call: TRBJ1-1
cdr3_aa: CSGTGFRTEAFF
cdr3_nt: TGCAGCGGAACAGGGTTTCGGACTGAAGCTTTCTTT

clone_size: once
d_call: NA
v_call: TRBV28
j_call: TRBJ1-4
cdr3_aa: CASSFIPATNEKLFF
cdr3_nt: TGTGCCAGCAGTTTTATCCCAGCAACTAATGAAAAACTGTTTTTT

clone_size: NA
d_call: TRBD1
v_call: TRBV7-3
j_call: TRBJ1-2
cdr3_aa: CASSLMGPGGNDYTF
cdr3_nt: TGTGCCAGCAGCTTAATGGGGCCAGGGGGGAATGACTACACCTTC

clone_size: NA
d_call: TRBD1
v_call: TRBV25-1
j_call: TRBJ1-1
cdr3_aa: CASSESSGGTGGAEAFF
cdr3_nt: TGTGCCAGCAGTGAATCTAGTGGGGGGACAGGGGGCGCGGAGGCTTTCTTT

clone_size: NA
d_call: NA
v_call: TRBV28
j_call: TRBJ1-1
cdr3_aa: CASSLFGQGSKRTEAFF
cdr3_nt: TGTGCCAGCAGTTTATTCGGGCAGGGAAGTAAACGCACTGAAGCTTTCTTT

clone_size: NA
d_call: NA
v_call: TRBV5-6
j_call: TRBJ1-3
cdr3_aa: CASSSSGGGGNTIYF
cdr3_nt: TGTGCCAGCAGCTCGTCGGGGGGCGGTGGAAACACCATATATTTT

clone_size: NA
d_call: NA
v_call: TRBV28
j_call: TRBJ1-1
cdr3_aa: CASSSWEGDTEAFF
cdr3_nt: TGTGCCAGCAGCTCCTGGGAGGGGGACACTGAAGCTTTCTTT

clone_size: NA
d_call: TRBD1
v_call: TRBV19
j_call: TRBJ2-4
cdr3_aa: CASSILRTGGLKNIQYF
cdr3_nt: TGTGCCAGTAGTATTTTGAGGACAGGGGGCCTCAAAAACATTCAGTACTTC

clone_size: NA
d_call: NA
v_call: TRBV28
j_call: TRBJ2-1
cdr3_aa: CASSFVGGGYNEQFF
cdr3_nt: TGTGCCAGCAGTTTTGTAGGGGGTGGCTACAATGAGCAGTTCTTC

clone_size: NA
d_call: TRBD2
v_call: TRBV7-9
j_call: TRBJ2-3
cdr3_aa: CASSFHSLAGGTDTQYF
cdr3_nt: TGTGCCAGCAGCTTCCACTCACTAGCGGGGGGCACAGATACGCAGTATTTT

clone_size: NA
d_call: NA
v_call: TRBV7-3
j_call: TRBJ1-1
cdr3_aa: CASSHGGRGTEAFF
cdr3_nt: TGTGCCAGCAGCCATGGGGGGAGGGGCACTGAAGCTTTCTTT

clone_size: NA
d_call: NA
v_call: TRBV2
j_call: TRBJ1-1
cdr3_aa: CASILGVNTEAFF
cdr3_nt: TGTGCCAGTATCCTAGGGGTGAACACTGAAGCTTTCTTT

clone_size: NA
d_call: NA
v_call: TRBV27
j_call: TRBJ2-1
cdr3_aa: CASRSDKDNEQFF
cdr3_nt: TGTGCCAGCAGGAGTGACAAGGACAATGAGCAGTTCTTC

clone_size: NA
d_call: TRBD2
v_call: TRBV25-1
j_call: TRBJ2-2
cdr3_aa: CASSEAGVSLGELFF
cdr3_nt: TGTGCCAGCAGTGAGGCGGGAGTTTCCCTCGGGGAGCTGTTTTTT

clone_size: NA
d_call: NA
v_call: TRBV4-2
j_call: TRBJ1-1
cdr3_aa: CASSQEDTLNTEAFF
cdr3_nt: TGTGCCAGCAGCCAAGAAGACACTTTGAACACTGAAGCTTTCTTT

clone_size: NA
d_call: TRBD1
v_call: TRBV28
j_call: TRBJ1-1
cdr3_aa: CAHGTATEAFF
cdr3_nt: TGTGCCCACGGGACAGCCACTGAAGCTTTCTTT

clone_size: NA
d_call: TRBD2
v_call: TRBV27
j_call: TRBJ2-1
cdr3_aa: CASSAPAGVINEQFF
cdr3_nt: TGTGCCAGCAGTGCCCCAGCGGGAGTAATAAATGAGCAGTTCTTC